This TCR beta chain derives from a study of cytomegalovirus exposure and HLA in healthy donors. The CDR3 has 16 residues. V lost 5 bases and J lost 0; bases outside the gene matches: 6. Germline V gene lookup returns CDR1 LNHDA and CDR2 SQIVND (reference sequence). As regards this clone: Antigen: not known.

Broader study findings: There were 150 to 200 TCR beta chains listed as cytomegalovirus-associated. A later examination showed that TCR association rates differed by HLA locus, with DRB1 most and HLA-C fewest. A later analysis linked a missense variant in DCLRE1C to the trimming of TCR beta V and J genes.

The PCR made use of 60 Vbeta and 13 Jbeta primers. Only in-frame clones appear in the TCRdb table, and some are missing; sequencing was by immunoSEQ multiplex PCR. Among about 160,000 clones, about 65% were seen once, and the ten largest hold under 3.5%. Donors showed nominal health when sampled, although they likely had unrecorded immune exposures. The chain has TRBV19 and TRBJ2-1; 8 bases fit TRBD2. The TCR was taken from a woman younger than 45 in good health and CMV-seronegative. The sequenced material came from PBMCs. CDR3 sequence: CASSVTSGFSYNEQFF. The CDR3 DNA reads TGTGCCAGTAGTGTAACTAGCGGATTCTCCTACAATGAGCAGTTCTTC. Complete variable domain (other parts from reference TRBV19 and TRBJ2-1): DGGITQSPKYLFRKEGQNVTLSCEQNLNHDAMYWYRQDPGQGLRLIYYSQIVNDFQKGDIAEGYSVSREKKESFPLTVTSAQKNPTAFYLCASSVTSGFSYNEQFFGPGTRLTVL.